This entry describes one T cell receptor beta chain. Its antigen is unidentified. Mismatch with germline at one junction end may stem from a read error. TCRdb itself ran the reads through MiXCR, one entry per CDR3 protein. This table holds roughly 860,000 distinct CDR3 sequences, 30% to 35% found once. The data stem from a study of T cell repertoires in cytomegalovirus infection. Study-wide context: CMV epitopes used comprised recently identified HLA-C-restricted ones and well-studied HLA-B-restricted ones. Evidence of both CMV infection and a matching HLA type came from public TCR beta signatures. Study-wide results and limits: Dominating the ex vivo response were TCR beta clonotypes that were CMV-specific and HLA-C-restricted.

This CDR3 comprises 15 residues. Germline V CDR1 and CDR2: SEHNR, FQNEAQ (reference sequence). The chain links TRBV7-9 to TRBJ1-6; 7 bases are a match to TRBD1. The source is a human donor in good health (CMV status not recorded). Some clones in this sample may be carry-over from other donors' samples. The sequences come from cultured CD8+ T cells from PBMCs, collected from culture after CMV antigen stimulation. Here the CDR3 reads CGSRMPGQYNSPLHF. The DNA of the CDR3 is TGTGGCAGCAGGATGCCGGGACAGTATAATTCACCCCTCCACTTT.